This passage covers 28 T cell receptor beta chains from one sample sequenced in a study of blood T cells in healthy people across ages. Then a second PCR, running roughly 7 to 11 cycles, was carried out with a sample-barcoded 5' primer and a J-beta primer mix. TCRdb recomputed calls from the 5' RACE reads with MiXCR, one row per CDR3 protein. The data show about 1.6 million distinct CDR3 sequences, 30% to 35% seen once. The sample consisted of blood. These receptor sequences come from a woman aged 25 to 39 in good health.

V usage is TRBV9 and J usage is TRBJ2-3; TRBD2 aligns across 10 bases. The CDR3 has 16 amino acids. V shed 4 bases, J shed 2 bases, and the junction held 7 bases outside the gene matches. The V gene's germline CDR1 is SGDLS and CDR2 YYNGEE. CDR3 DNA: TGTGCCAGCAGCTTCCGGACTAGCGGAAACACAGATACGCAGTATTTT. It codes for CASSFRTSGNTDTQYF.

V usage is TRBV20-1 and J usage is TRBJ2-1; D call uncertain. Trimming removed 1 base from V and 6 bases from J, with 19 bases in between. The CDR3 consists of 16 residues. CDR1 and CDR2 from the germline V gene are DFQATT and SNEGSKA (reference sequence). The CDR3 DNA sequence: TGCAGTGCTAGAGGAATCAGCATGGGCTCACTCAATGAGCAGTTCTTC. Amino acid sequence: CSARGISMGSLNEQFF.

This chain joins TRBV20-1 and TRBJ2-1; D is ambiguous. The CDR3 is 17 residues long. V lost 1 base to trimming and J lost 3 bases, with 19 bases between them. From germline, CDR1 is DFQATT and CDR2 SNEGSKA (reference sequence). CDR3 bases: TGCAGTGCTAGAGTTCCCCAACAGAGTGAGATCTACAATGAGCAGTTCTTC. It specifies CSARVPQQSEIYNEQFF.

This clonotype has a handful of counts. The chain combines TRBV28 with TRBJ2-1, with unresolved D. The CDR3 is 16 residues long. V shed 2 bases and J shed 7 bases, with 18 bases lying between them. Germline loops: CDR1 MDHEN, CDR2 SYDVKM. The CDR3 sequence: CASSLRASGHRNEQFF. In DNA form, the CDR3 reads TGTGCCAGCAGTTTAAGGGCTAGTGGCCATAGAAATGAGCAGTTCTTC.

The chain carries TRBV6-5 and TRBJ2-2, with 7 nucleotides matching TRBD2. CDR3 size: 13 residues. Losses at the gene ends were 9 bases for V and 9 bases for J; bases not matched to a gene: 10. CDR1 is MNHEY and CDR2 is SVGAGI in the germline V gene. CDR3 DNA sequence: TGTGCCAGTAGGCTAGCGGCCCACAGGGAGCTGTTTTTT. Translated: CASRLAAHRELFF.

This clonotype has only a few counts. The chain joins TRBV20-1 to TRBJ2-7; 8 bases align to TRBD2. Germline V gene data show CDR1 as DFQATT and CDR2 as SNEGSKA (reference sequence). The CDR3 is 14 residues long. With V trimmed by 6 bases and J by 3 bases, 10 bases remained unmatched. CDR3 sequence (DNA): TGCAGTGCCTACCTAGCGGGTGTCAACTACGAGCAGTACTTC. Amino acid sequence: CSAYLAGVNYEQYF.

The chain has TRBV12-3 or TRBV12-4 and TRBJ2-7; possibly TRBD1 or TRBD2 for D (5 bases each). There are 13 residues in the CDR3. V was cut by 5 bases and J by 3 bases, with 11 bases left in between. The CDR3 sequence is CASSTGTRYEQYF. Written as DNA, the CDR3 is TGTGCCAGCAGTACCGGGACGCGCTACGAGCAGTACTTC.

At least ten counts were recorded for this clonotype. This chain uses TRBV13 with TRBJ2-3; 7 bases match TRBD1. After removal of 5 bases from V and 3 bases from J, the junction contained 8 bases not matched to a gene. The CDR3 length is 15 residues. Per the germline V gene, CDR1 is PRHDT and CDR2 is FYEKMQ (reference sequence). CDR3 DNA: TGTGCCAGCAGCATACAGGGGTCGGGTACAGATACGCAGTATTTT. Translated: CASSIQGSGTDTQYF.

This clonotype turned up a few times. The rearrangement uses TRBV27 and TRBJ2-7; D uncertain. This CDR3 region has 15 residues. Looked up from germline, CDR1 is MNHEY and CDR2 is SMNVEV (reference sequence). Trimming left V 6 bases short and J 6 bases short, with 21 bases between. The CDR3, as DNA: TGTGCCAGCAGGACACTGGCAGGACCTCCTGGCGAGCAGTACTTC. This gives the protein CASRTLAGPPGEQYF.

There are many counts of this clonotype. The chain couples TRBV5-5 to TRBJ2-3; the D gene is possibly TRBD2 (5 bases). Per the germline V gene, CDR1 is SGHKS and CDR2 is YYEKEE (reference sequence). The CDR3 has 15 residues. V was shortened by 1 base and J by 3 bases, with 12 bases between the two germline ends. As DNA, the CDR3 is TGTGCCAGCAGCTTGAGCGTGCGCGGGACAGATACGCAGTATTTT. As protein: CASSLSVRGTDTQYF.

The gene calls are TRBV12-3 or TRBV12-4 and TRBJ1-5; 7 nucleotides align to TRBD1. The CDR3 runs 15 residues. V lost 7 bases and J lost 0; bases outside the gene matches: 6. CDR3 sequence reads: CASTRTGYSNQPQHF. The CDR3 DNA reads as TGTGCCAGCACACGGACAGGATATAGCAATCAGCCCCAGCATTTT.

This rearrangement joins TRBV4-1 to TRBJ2-7; 13 nucleotides agree with TRBD2. This CDR3 spans 17 amino acids. Germline CDR1 MGHRA, CDR2 YSYEKL. V was clipped by 2 bases and J by 4 bases; unmatched bases: 8. CDR3 in amino acids: CASSQPGLAGTVYEQYF. DNA for the CDR3: TGCGCCAGCAGCCAACCGGGACTAGCGGGGACTGTTTACGAGCAGTACTTC.

This clonotype was recorded a few times. The gene calls are TRBV30 and TRBJ1-1, with 7 nucleotides matching TRBD1. Germline CDR1 and CDR2: GTSNPN and SVGIG (reference sequence). The CDR3 spans 14 residues. Germline trimming cut 1 base from V and 6 bases from J; bases unmatched to any gene: 8. CDR3 DNA sequence: TGTGCCTGGAGTGCGCCTGGGACAGTAGCTGAAGCTTTCTTT. Protein product: CAWSAPGTVAEAFF.

CDR3 sequence: CASSGRTTSGRNSYEQYF. In nucleotides, the CDR3 is TGCGCCAGCAGCGGCCGAACGACGAGCGGGAGAAACTCCTACGAGCAGTACTTC. This rearrangement joins TRBV5-1 to TRBJ2-7, with 8 positions matching TRBD2. CDR1 is SGHRS and CDR2 is YFSETQ in the germline V gene. The CDR3 contains 18 residues. V shed 4 bases, J shed 0 bases, and the junction held 15 bases outside the gene matches.

This clonotype was counted only a few times. V and J are TRBV14 and TRBJ1-4, with a tentative D call TRBD1 (5 bases). There are 15 residues in the CDR3. V lost 2 bases, J lost 7 bases, and 14 bases lay in between. Germline CDR1 and CDR2: SGHDN and FVKESK. CDR3 residues: CASSQKGFPGEKLFF. DNA of the CDR3: TGTGCCAGCAGCCAAAAGGGGTTTCCCGGTGAAAAACTGTTTTTT. The variable domain in full, with the rest retrieved from reference TRBV14 and TRBJ1-4, is EAGVTQFPSHSVIEKGQTVTLRCDPISGHDNLYWYRRVMGKEIKFLLHFVKESKQDESGMPNNRFLAERTGGTYSTLKVQPAELEDSGVYFCASSQKGFPGEKLFFGSGTQLSVL.

The chain carries TRBV9 and TRBJ2-7; 11 positions agree with TRBD2. V was clipped by 4 bases and J by 4 bases; unmatched bases: 13. Looked up from germline, CDR1 is SGDLS and CDR2 is YYNGEE. The CDR3 is made up of 17 amino acids. CDR3 sequence: CASSLDSGTSGSYEQYF. CDR3 nucleotide sequence: TGTGCCAGCAGCCTAGACTCAGGGACTAGCGGATCTTACGAGCAGTACTTC.

Points on this clonotype: A read error may produce the germline difference seen at one junction end. The rearrangement uses TRBV10-2 and TRBJ2-7; perhaps TRBD2 as D (6 bases). The CDR3 is 12 amino acids. CDR1 and CDR2 (germline): WSHSY, SAAADI. The CDR3 protein is CAGSSAGYEQYF. In DNA, the CDR3 is TGCGCCGGCAGTAGTGCGGGGTACGAGCAGTACTTC.

In nucleotides, the CDR3 is TGTGCCAGCAGCTTAGTCCTTCGTGGGGGTCAGCCCCAGCATTTT. Protein: CASSLVLRGGQPQHF. The chain has TRBV7-8 and TRBJ1-5; a weak D match, TRBD1 (5 bases). Germline assignment: CDR1 SGHVS and CDR2 FQNEAQ. Trimming cost V 1 base and J 6 bases, with 13 bases left between them. The CDR3 has 15 amino acids.

The chain recombines TRBV11-2 with TRBJ2-5; 11 positions match TRBD1. The trim removed 4 bases at V and 3 bases at J, leaving 4 bases unmatched. Germline assignment: CDR1 SGHAT and CDR2 FQNNGV. The CDR3 length is 15 residues. The CDR3 is CASSWDRGFEETQYF. In nucleotides, the CDR3 is TGTGCCAGCAGCTGGGACAGGGGGTTCGAAGAGACCCAGTACTTC.

This clonotype appeared a few times. This chain connects TRBV20-1 to TRBJ2-5, with D possibly TRBD2 on 6 matching bases. V was cut by 5 bases and J by 9 bases, with 16 bases left in between. Germline V CDR1 and CDR2: DFQATT, SNEGSKA (reference sequence). This CDR3 has 12 residues. CDR3 in amino acids: CSASPRGGAQYF. Written as DNA, the CDR3 is TGCAGTGCTTCCCCTCGGGGCGGGGCCCAGTACTTC.

There are a few counts of this clonotype. The chain carries TRBV11-2 and TRBJ2-3, with D perhaps matching TRBD2 (6 bases). Germline CDR1 reads SGHAT; CDR2 reads FQNNGV. The CDR3 totals 17 residues. The V end was cut by 5 bases, the J end by 0 bases, with 18 bases between. Here the CDR3 reads CASSPTMRRGSTDTQYF. The CDR3 DNA reads as TGTGCCAGCAGCCCAACCATGAGGAGGGGAAGCACAGATACGCAGTATTTT.

V is TRBV5-4 and J is TRBJ2-1; TRBD1 matches at 7 bases. V shed 2 bases and J 7 bases; nucleotides not matched to a gene: 9. This CDR3 has 15 residues. Germline CDR1 reads SGHNT; CDR2 reads YYREEE (reference sequence). DNA for the CDR3: TGTGCCAGCAGCTTCCGACAGGGAAGACGAAATGAGCAGTTCTTC. It codes for CASSFRQGRRNEQFF.

The chain carries TRBV20-1 and TRBJ1-2; 7 positions agree with TRBD1. V lost 0 bases to trimming and J lost 8 bases; unmatched junction nucleotides: 12. The CDR3 loop spans 15 amino acids. Germline V gives CDR1 DFQATT, CDR2 SNEGSKA (reference sequence). CDR3 protein: CSARDPPRGAGGYTF. The CDR3 bases are TGCAGTGCTAGAGACCCACCCAGGGGGGCTGGAGGCTACACCTTC.

This clonotype was observed a handful of times. This chain links TRBV7-2 with TRBJ1-1; 8 positions match TRBD1. V trimming: 4 bases; J trimming: 0 bases; junction bases outside the gene matches: 7. Germline loops: CDR1 SGHTA, CDR2 FQGNSA. The CDR3 runs 16 residues. This CDR3 reads CASSSWTGPMNTEAFF. For the CDR3, the DNA is TGTGCCAGCAGCTCCTGGACAGGGCCCATGAACACTGAAGCTTTCTTT.

In this sample, this clonotype turned up many times. The CDR3 reads CSVDGLAAKQETQYF. Here the CDR3 DNA reads TGCAGCGTGGACGGACTAGCGGCAAAACAAGAGACCCAGTACTTC. The V gene is TRBV29-1, the J gene TRBJ2-5, with 10 bases identical to TRBD2. Germline V CDR1 and CDR2: SQVTM, ANQGSEA. The CDR3 runs to 15 residues. Unmatched junction bases numbered 9, after V lost 6 bases and J lost 2 bases.

The chain carries TRBV28 and TRBJ2-7; the D is unclear. Germline lookup yields CDR1 MDHEN and CDR2 SYDVKM. This CDR3 has 13 residues. The germline V and J ends were trimmed by 3 bases and 6 bases, with 12 bases remaining between them. CDR3 protein: CASSFEPGLEQYF. The CDR3 DNA follows: TGTGCCAGCAGTTTCGAACCGGGTCTCGAGCAGTACTTC.

In its sample, this clonotype was seen once. The V call is TRBV27, the J call TRBJ2-3; D ambiguous. CDR1 and CDR2 (germline): MNHEY, SMNVEV (reference sequence). The V end lost 4 bases, the J end lost 0 bases, and 8 bases lay between the germline ends. CDR3 length: 14 amino acids. Here the CDR3 DNA reads TGTGCCAGCAGTTACCTAACTAGCACAGATACGCAGTATTTT. As protein: CASSYLTSTDTQYF.

This clonotype was seen a few times. The chain employs TRBV13 and TRBJ1-2; 10 nucleotides match TRBD1. This CDR3 region has 16 residues. J was trimmed by 6 bases and V by 2 bases; bases with no gene match: 9. Germline CDR1 and CDR2: PRHDT and FYEKMQ (reference sequence). CDR3 bases: TGTGCCAGCAGCTTACAATTGACAGGGGGCGCCGATGGCTACACCTTC. Translation: CASSLQLTGGADGYTF.